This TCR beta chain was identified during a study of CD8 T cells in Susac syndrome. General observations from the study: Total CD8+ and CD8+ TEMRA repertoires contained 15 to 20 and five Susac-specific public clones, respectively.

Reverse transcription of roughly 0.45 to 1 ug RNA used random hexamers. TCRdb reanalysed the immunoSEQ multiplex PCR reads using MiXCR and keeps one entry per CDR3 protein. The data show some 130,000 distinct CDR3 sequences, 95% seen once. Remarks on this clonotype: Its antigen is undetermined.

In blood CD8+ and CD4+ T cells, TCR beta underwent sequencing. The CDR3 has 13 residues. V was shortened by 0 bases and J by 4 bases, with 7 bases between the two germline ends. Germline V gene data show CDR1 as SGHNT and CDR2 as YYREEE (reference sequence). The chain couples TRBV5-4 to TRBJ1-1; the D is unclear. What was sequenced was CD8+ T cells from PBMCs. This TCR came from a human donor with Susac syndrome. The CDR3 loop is CASSLAVFTEAFF. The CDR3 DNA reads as TGTGCCAGCAGCTTGGCGGTGTTCACTGAAGCTTTCTTT. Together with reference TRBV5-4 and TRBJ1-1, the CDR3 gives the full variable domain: ETGVTQSPTHLIKTRGQQVTLRCSSQSGHNTVSWYQQALGQGPQFIFQYYREEENGRGNFPPRFSGLQFPNYSSELNVNALELDDSALYLCASSLAVFTEAFFGQGTRLTVV.